This record covers a single T cell receptor (beta chain). This clonotype is deemed medium-sized (0.01 to 0.1%). What antigen it recognizes has not been identified. The junction and the germline gene differ at one end; a read error may be behind it. This sample was taken from a study of molecular identifiers for immune sequencing clone quantification listed by TCRdb under 2018. Broadly, across the study: For a replicate experiment, the RNA from either 20,000 or 100,000 naive CD8 T cells was divided into five aliquots, and four of those aliquots went on to sequencing. This methods study benchmarked molecular-identifier clustering-based TCR repertoire sequencing (MIDCIRS) and TCR RNA copy counting, using CD8 T cells to do so.

Library preparation was by PCR. TCRdb names NextSeq 500 as the instrument used. Preparation of bulk TCR libraries followed a previously described approach, with the TCR primers listed in Table S5. Purification of total RNA was performed with the Qiagen AllPrep DNA/RNA kit. Before analysis, reads from multiple sequencing runs of the same library were pooled. The source study handled its data this way. Reads were retained only if an exact TCR constant sequence was present, and the retained reads were trimmed to 150 nt and grouped according to their 12-nt molecular barcodes. Within each barcode group, reads were sub-clustered at a 15% Levenshtein threshold, and quality-weighted consensus sequences were built per RNA molecule. Non-functional sequences were filtered out, along with any lower-count sequence sitting one edit away from another sequence. Based on fitting two negative binomial distributions, any barcode sub-cluster with under 20% of the maximum read count was discarded. TCRdb reprocessing: public reads trimmed at Q25 with fastp, clones called with MiXCR, in-frame beta chains kept. Records with the same CDR3 protein are collapsed into one entry carrying the most frequent genes and DNA. Here the V and J calls rest on TCRdb's processing, not on the authors' analysis. This sample is represented by roughly 97,000 distinct CDR3 sequences; 20% to 25% of them were singletons. The ten biggest clones cover around 1% of the sample.

Libraries of naive CD8 T cells were built from anywhere between roughly 20,000 and 1,100,000 sorted cells, with 10%, 30% or 50% of the purified RNA used. Naive CD8 T cells were FACS-sorted as CD8+CD4-CCR7+CD45RA+ on a BD FACSAria II into RLT Plus buffer. To test detection sensitivity, Jurkat RNA equivalent to approximately ten TCR copies was spiked into samples of about 18,000-1,000,000 naive CD8 T cells. Enrichment of CD8 T cells was performed with RosetteSep CD8+ T Cell Enrichment Cocktail and Ficoll-Paque, after which ACK red cell lysis was carried out. From the cysteine up to the phenylalanine, the CDR3 has a length of 11 residues. Only CDR3 DNA remains: 33 bases, in frame from the first base. As encoded in the germline V gene, CDR1 is MDHEN while CDR2 is SYDVKM. Study-wide conclusions, independent of this receptor: Highly expanded clone sizes could be underestimated because identical TCR molecules may share a barcode. Approximately 3 recovered TCR RNA copies per cell were obtained by modeling, versus about 9.7 by digital PCR, implying a capture efficiency of 25% to 30%. In CMV-specific effector cells, clones with more than 20 RNA copies accounted for over 98% of molecules, whereas in naive cells such clones accounted for under 1%. Spiked-in Jurkat TCR RNA equivalent to a single cell was reported to be detectable even among 850,000 to 1,000,000 naive CD8 T cells. Naive libraries contained spiked-in Jurkat TCR RNA (approximately nine copies' worth), which is not part of the donor repertoire. When barcode sub-clustering was not used, chimeric consensus sequences inflated TCR diversity, with chimeras reaching as high as 47%.

This TCR came from a human donor in good health. Some libraries in this study had Jurkat cell RNA spiked in. This chain is built from TRBV28 and TRBJ2-3, with the identity of the D gene unclear. The sequencing input was naive CD8+ T cells from blood, with Jurkat cell RNA spiked in. Sample cell subset or site, as interpreted from the label and publication: FACS-sorted CD8+CD4-CCR7+CD45RA+ naive T cells. The CDR3 protein sequence reads: CASSLGDTQYF. The sequenced DNA is TGCGCCAGCAGCCTAGGAGATACGCAGTATTTT.